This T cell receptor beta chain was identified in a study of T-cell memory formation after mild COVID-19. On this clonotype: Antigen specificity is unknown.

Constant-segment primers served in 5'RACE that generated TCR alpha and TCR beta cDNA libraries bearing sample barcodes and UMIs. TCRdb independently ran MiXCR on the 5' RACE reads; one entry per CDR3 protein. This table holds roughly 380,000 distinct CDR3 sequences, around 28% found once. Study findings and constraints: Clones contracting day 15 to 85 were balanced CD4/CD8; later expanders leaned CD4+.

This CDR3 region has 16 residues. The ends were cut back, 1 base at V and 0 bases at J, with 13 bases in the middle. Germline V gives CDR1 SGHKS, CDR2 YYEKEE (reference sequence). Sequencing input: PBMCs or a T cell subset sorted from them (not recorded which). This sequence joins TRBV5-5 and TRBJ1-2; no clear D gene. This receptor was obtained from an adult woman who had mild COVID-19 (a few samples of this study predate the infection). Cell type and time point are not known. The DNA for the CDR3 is TGTGCCAGCAGCTTGAGGAACCCAGGACCTAACTATGGCTACACCTTC. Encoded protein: CASSLRNPGPNYGYTF. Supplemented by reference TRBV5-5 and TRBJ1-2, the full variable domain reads DAGVTQSPTHLIKTRGQQVTLRCSPISGHKSVSWYQQVLGQGPQFIFQYYEKEERGRGNFPDRFSARQFPNYSSELNVNALLLGDSALYLCASSLRNPGPNYGYTFGSGTRLTVV.